The 2 T cell receptor beta chains below all came from one sample that was sequenced in a study of blood T cell repertoires in COVID-19. The assay was immunoSEQ multiplex PCR, and TCRdb's table has in-frame clones only and misses some. The repertoire consists of hundreds of thousands of clones, with approximately 89% occurring once and the leading ten covering 7.8%. The sample taken for sequencing was peripheral blood. Receptor source: a woman between 45 and 60 years old who had recovered from COVID-19.

The J gene is TRBJ2-3, the V gene TRBV19; the match to TRBD2 covers 7 bases. The CDR3 runs 17 residues. Germline trimming cut 6 bases from V and 0 bases from J; bases unmatched to any gene: 12. Looked up from germline, CDR1 is LNHDA and CDR2 is SQIVND (reference sequence). The CDR3, as DNA: TGTGCCAGTAGCTACCAAGTATGGCGGGGGAGCACAGATACGCAGTATTTT. Translated, it gives CASSYQVWRGSTDTQYF.

The V and J genes are TRBV3-1 (or the pseudogene TRBV3-2) and TRBJ2-1; no clear D gene. Trimming left V 4 bases short and J 12 bases short, with 16 bases between. This CDR3 is 13 amino acids long. Germline V gives CDR1 LGHDT, CDR2 YNNKEL (reference sequence). CDR3 residues: CASSLMGLRVQFF. The DNA of the CDR3 is TGTGCCAGCAGCCTAATGGGTCTTCGGGTGCAGTTCTTC.